The present entry profiles one T cell receptor beta chain with its context. This specimen comes from a study of blood T cell repertoires in COVID-19. Turning to the study itself: The study drew acute and convalescent COVID-19 samples from the United States, Italy and Spain. Nucleic acid was either cDNA or gDNA, and it came from T cells, B-cell-depleted T cells, or PBMCs.

Germline CDR1 SGHTA, CDR2 FQGNSA. CDR3 length: 14 residues. V was shortened by 4 bases and J by 6 bases, with 13 bases between the two germline ends. Produced via immunoSEQ multiplex PCR; TCRdb's table is partial and in-frame only. The sample shows roughly 38,000 clones, 86% of them seen only once. This clonotype was sampled from a man aged 70 or older with acute or convalescent COVID-19. The chain joins TRBV7-2 to TRBJ2-1; D is ambiguous. Sequencing was performed on peripheral blood. CDR3 DNA: TGTGCCAGCAGCTCCGACTCGACGGCCAATGAGCAGTTCTTC. Its protein is CASSSDSTANEQFF. Complete variable domain (other parts from reference TRBV7-2 and TRBJ2-1): GAGVSQSPSNKVTEKGKDVELRCDPISGHTALYWYRQSLGQGLEFLIYFQGNSAPDKSGLPSDRFSAERTGGSVSTLTIQRTQQEDSAVYLCASSSDSTANEQFFGPGTRLTVL.